This T cell receptor beta chain is drawn from a study of T-cell reconstitution after alpha-beta-depleted transplantation in children. This CDR3 is built from 13 residues. Trimming removed 1 base at V and 3 bases at J, with 7 bases between. In germline, CDR1 is SGHAT, CDR2 FQNNGV. Study-level points and caveats: Certain patients had high TCRbeta diversity at day 60, and it came from recipient T cells and thymic progenitors that survived. The study reportedly traced alpha-beta T cells about two months after transplant to several hundred expanded graft clones. T-cell counts and diversity at one year post-transplant came mainly from newly produced T cells.

Preparation of the TCRbeta library was carried out with unique molecular identifiers. TCRdb re-derived calls from the PCR reads in MiXCR, one entry per CDR3 protein. The sample includes a few hundred thousand distinct CDR3 sequences, approximately 30% of them seen just once. About this clonotype: Its antigen remains unknown.

This sequence originates from a boy under two years old with Wiskott-Aldrich syndrome, due to receive a stem cell transplant. The starting material was PBMCs, obtained before TCRalphabeta/CD19-depleted stem cell transplant. The chain has TRBV11-2 and TRBJ2-7; D unclear. The CDR3 region has the DNA TGTGCCAGCAGCTTAGTCCCTATCTACGAGCAGTACTTC. This translates into CASSLVPIYEQYF. Complete variable domain (other parts from reference TRBV11-2 and TRBJ2-7): EAGVAQSPRYKIIEKRQSVAFWCNPISGHATLYWYQQILGQGPKLLIQFQNNGVVDDSQLPKDRFSAERLKGVDSTLKIQPAKLEDSAVYLCASSLVPIYEQYFGPGTRLTVT.